Below are 14 T cell receptor beta chains sequenced from a single sample in a study of blood T cell repertoires in COVID-19. TCRdb's table, derived via immunoSEQ multiplex PCR, lists solely in-frame clones and lacks some. The sample includes 220,000 or so clones, approximately 86% of them seen just once. The sequencing input was peripheral blood. These receptor sequences come from a woman of 80 years or more with acute or convalescent COVID-19.

The chain combines TRBV2 with TRBJ1-1; D might be TRBD1 (5 bases). The CDR3 length is 15 residues. Germline V gene sequence: CDR1 SNHLY, CDR2 FYNNEI. The V end lost 2 bases, the J end lost 5 bases, and 15 bases lay between the germline ends. Here the CDR3 reads CASSERGVGRTEAFF. CDR3 bases: TGTGCCAGCAGTGAACGGGGGGTCGGGCGGACTGAAGCTTTCTTT.

The rearrangement uses TRBV7-2 and TRBJ2-6; tentatively, D is TRBD2 (5 bases). Germline CDR1 SGHTA, CDR2 FQGNSA. V was cut by 0 bases and J by 12 bases, with 9 bases left in between. The CDR3 contains 13 residues. The CDR3 region has the DNA TGTGCCAGCAGCTTAGCGTCGGAGGCCGTCCTGACTTTC. It encodes CASSLASEAVLTF. Based on the CDR3 plus reference TRBV7-2 and TRBJ2-6, the full variable domain is GAGVSQSPSNKVTEKGKDVELRCDPISGHTALYWYRQSLGQGLEFLIYFQGNSAPDKSGLPSDRFSAERTGGSVSTLTIQRTQQEDSAVYLCASSLASEAVLTFGAGSRLTVL.

The chain uses TRBV6-5 and TRBJ1-1; the D gene is possibly TRBD1 (5 bases). The CDR3 is made up of 14 amino acids. The V end was cut by 7 bases, the J end by 3 bases, with 15 bases between. Germline values: CDR1 MNHEY, CDR2 SVGAGI. This CDR3 reads CASMTVGGDTEAFF. CDR3 bases: TGTGCCAGCATGACGGTGGGGGGTGACACTGAAGCTTTCTTT.

CDR3 in DNA: TGCAGTGCTAGTAAGGCGGGGGGCGGCGGTCTTGCTGAAGCTTTCTTT. It is translated as CSASKAGGGGLAEAFF. The gene calls are TRBV20-1 and TRBJ1-1, with a tentative D call TRBD1 (6 bases). The CDR3 has 16 amino acids. V dropped 3 bases and J dropped 6 bases, with 23 bases sitting between them. CDR1 DFQATT and CDR2 SNEGSKA come from the germline V gene (reference sequence).

This clone was counted a few times. V is TRBV19 and J is TRBJ1-5, with 10 bases identical to TRBD1. CDR1 and CDR2 (germline): LNHDA, SQIVND (reference sequence). Trimming at V came to 6 bases and at J to 2 bases, leaving 1 base not matched to a gene. The CDR3 has 14 residues. The CDR3, as DNA: TGTGCCAGTAGCGGACAGGGGGGCAATCAGCCCCAGCATTTT. Translation: CASSGQGGNQPQHF.

This chain joins TRBV5-4 and TRBJ2-7, with a tentative D call TRBD1 (7 bases). Germline CDR1 SGHNT, CDR2 YYREEE (reference sequence). This CDR3 region has 14 residues. V was cut by 0 bases and J by 7 bases, with 14 bases left in between. The CDR3 nucleotides are TGTGCCAGCAGCTTGGCGGAGGGGGCTCGGGAGCAGTACTTC. It yields the protein CASSLAEGAREQYF.

The chain uses TRBV11-3 and TRBJ2-7; 8 nucleotides align to TRBD1. The CDR3 runs to 15 residues. Per germline, CDR1 SGHNT and CDR2 YENEEA. V lost 5 bases, J lost 5 bases, and 11 bases stayed unmatched. DNA of the CDR3: TGTGCCAGCAGCCCCGGACAGGGACCCTTCAACGAGCAGTACTTC. It is translated as CASSPGQGPFNEQYF.

The CDR3 DNA reads as TGTGCCAGCAGCCAAGACCGTAACGGGGGGACTGAAGCTTTCTTT. Encoded protein: CASSQDRNGGTEAFF. The chain couples TRBV3-1 (or the pseudogene TRBV3-2) to TRBJ1-1, with a possible D match to TRBD1 (5 bases). With 0 bases removed from V and 5 bases from J, the gap between germline ends came to 13 bases. CDR1 is LGHDT and CDR2 is YNNKEL in the germline V gene (reference sequence). The CDR3 length is 15 residues.

In DNA, the CDR3 is TGTGCCAGCAGCTTAAAGGGACAGATCCTTGCAACTAATGAAAAACTGTTTTTT. This sequence encodes CASSLKGQILATNEKLFF. The V call is TRBV7-3, the J call TRBJ1-4; 7 bases align to TRBD1. V was pared by 1 base and J by 0 bases, with 8 bases of the junction left unmatched. From germline, CDR1 is SGHTA and CDR2 FQGTGA. The CDR3 covers 18 residues.

The chain carries TRBV4-2 and TRBJ1-1, with 10 bases lining up with TRBD1. The germline gives CDR1 LGHNA, CDR2 YNFKEQ. This CDR3 region has 15 residues. V lost 0 bases to trimming and J lost 9 bases; unmatched junction nucleotides: 7. The CDR3: CASSQDYDRGPKAFF. The CDR3 bases are TGTGCCAGCAGCCAAGATTACGACAGGGGGCCGAAAGCTTTCTTT.

This rearrangement joins TRBV18 to TRBJ2-5, with a possible D match to TRBD2 (6 bases). Trimming removed 4 bases at V and 3 bases at J, with 12 bases between. Germline CDR1 KGHSH, CDR2 LQKENI. The CDR3 consists of 14 residues. In DNA form, the CDR3 reads TGTGCCAGCTCACGGGGACTCCAAGAAGAGACCCAGTACTTC. Residues: CASSRGLQEETQYF. Together with reference TRBV18 and TRBJ2-5, the CDR3 gives the full variable domain: NAGVMQNPRHLVRRRGQEARLRCSPMKGHSHVYWYRQLPEEGLKFMVYLQKENIIDESGMPKERFSAEFPKEGPSILRIQQVVRGDSAAYFCASSRGLQEETQYFGPGTRLLVL.

This sequence joins TRBV30 and TRBJ1-1; possibly TRBD1 for D (5 bases). Germline assignment: CDR1 GTSNPN and CDR2 SVGIG (reference sequence). The V end lost 2 bases, the J end lost 1 base, and 8 bases lay between the germline ends. The CDR3 is 13 residues long. CDR3 loop: CAWSWTQNTEAFF. In DNA, the CDR3 is TGTGCCTGGAGTTGGACACAGAACACTGAAGCTTTCTTT.

The CDR3 spells CASSTVAGSSGNTIYF. The CDR3 nucleotides are TGTGCCAGCAGCACTGTAGCGGGGAGCTCTGGAAACACCATATATTTT. The gene calls are TRBV9 and TRBJ1-3; no firm D call. Germline assignment: CDR1 SGDLS and CDR2 YYNGEE. This CDR3 comprises 16 residues. V lost 4 bases to trimming and J lost 0 bases, with 14 bases between them.

V gene TRBV15 combines with J gene TRBJ1-5; 7 bases match TRBD1. CDR3 length equals 14 residues. The V gene's germline CDR1 is LNHNV and CDR2 YYDKDF (reference sequence). The V segment lost 5 bases and the J segment 3 bases; nucleotides outside the gene matches: 4. CDR3 in DNA: TGTGCCACCAGCGGCGACAGGGCCAATCAGCCCCAGCATTTT. This sequence encodes CATSGDRANQPQHF.